These 15 T cell receptor beta chains share one sample of origin, sequenced in a study of blood T cells in healthy people across ages. For the second PCR, which ran for roughly 6 to 12 cycles, a sample-barcoded 5' primer and a J-beta primer mix were used. TCRdb ran MiXCR on the 5' RACE reads and lists one entry per CDR3 protein. This sample yields hundreds of thousands of distinct CDR3 sequences, of which more than 40% are seen a single time; roughly a fifth belongs to the top ten. Sample: blood. These receptors came from a man in his 60s in good health.

In this sample, this clonotype turned up a few times. The rearrangement links TRBV29-1 to TRBJ2-3, with 8 bases identical to TRBD1. The length of the CDR3 is 14 residues. Germline CDR1 SQVTM, CDR2 ANQGSEA. V shed 3 bases, J shed 5 bases, and the junction held 7 bases outside the gene matches. CDR3 protein: CSVDRGTGEDTQYF. DNA of the CDR3: TGCAGCGTTGATCGGGGGACAGGAGAAGATACGCAGTATTTT.

The chain joins TRBV7-2 to TRBJ1-6, with D unresolved. Looked up from germline, CDR1 is SGHTA and CDR2 is FQGNSA. V was pared by 5 bases and J by 0 bases, with 11 bases between. The length of the CDR3 is 16 residues. CDR3 DNA: TGTGCCAGCAGCCGGGCCGCCCGCTCCTATAATTCACCCCTCCACTTT. Translating gives CASSRAARSYNSPLHF.

The chain couples TRBV12-3 or TRBV12-4 to TRBJ2-7; D unresolved. Trimming removed 6 bases at V and 5 bases at J, with 11 bases between. The CDR3 consists of 12 residues. In DNA form, the CDR3 reads TGTGCCAGCAGCCAATCCTTACACGAGCAGTACTTC. It translates to CASSQSLHEQYF.

This clonotype has more than one count but fewer than ten. The genes are TRBV4-3 and TRBJ2-5; 13 bases agree with TRBD2. The J call may be mistaken, given a closer DNA end match to TRBJ2-7. Germline CDR1 and CDR2: LGHNA and YSLEER. The CDR3 totals 19 residues. CDR3 protein: CASSQDWFGTSGATYEQYF. Written as DNA, the CDR3 is TGCGCCAGCAGCCAAGATTGGTTTGGGACTAGCGGGGCCACCTACGAGCAGTACTTC.

This clonotype was found many times. This chain's CDR3 is CSARVRRGDTGELFF. The CDR3 region has the DNA TGCAGTGCTAGAGTTCGGAGGGGGGACACCGGGGAGCTGTTTTTT. The chain employs TRBV20-1 and TRBJ2-2; D is tentatively TRBD1 or TRBD2 (6 bases each). CDR1 and CDR2 from the germline V gene are DFQATT and SNEGSKA (reference sequence). Trimming stripped 1 base from V and 3 bases from J, with 12 bases between. The CDR3 runs 15 residues.

This chain connects TRBV11-2 to TRBJ2-5, with 10 bases aligning to TRBD1. V gave up 1 base and J gave up 3 bases; unmatched junction bases: 11. In germline, CDR1 is SGHAT, CDR2 FQNNGV. The length of the CDR3 is 18 residues. Here the CDR3 DNA reads TGTGCCAGCAGCTTAGGTAGACAGGGGGCCCGTCGAAAAGAGACCCAGTACTTC. This codes for CASSLGRQGARRKETQYF.

The rearrangement joins TRBV5-6 to TRBJ2-1, with 7 positions matching TRBD2. Unmatched junction bases numbered 8, after V lost 4 bases and J lost 4 bases. Germline V gene lookup returns CDR1 SGHDT and CDR2 YYEEEE. This CDR3 is 15 amino acids long. The CDR3 bases are TGTGCCAGCAGCCGCGGGGGTCTCCTTTACAATGAGCAGTTCTTC. The encoded protein is CASSRGGLLYNEQFF.

The chain employs TRBV7-9 and TRBJ2-7; D remains ambiguous. CDR1 SEHNR and CDR2 FQNEAQ come from the germline V gene (reference sequence). This CDR3 region has 15 residues. V lost 3 bases to trimming and J lost 2 bases, with 14 bases between them. The chain's CDR3 is CASSLVGISTYEQYF. DNA for the CDR3: TGTGCCAGCAGCTTGGTAGGGATCTCCACCTACGAGCAGTACTTC.

This clonotype was picked up a small number of times. The rearrangement links TRBV6-1 to TRBJ1-5, with TRBD1 identical over 10 bases. V lost 6 bases to trimming and J lost 4 bases; unmatched junction nucleotides: 0. CDR1 is MNHNS and CDR2 is SASEGT in the germline V gene. The CDR3 runs 13 residues. This CDR3 reads CASRGQGNQPQHF. The CDR3 bases are TGTGCCAGCAGGGGACAGGGGAATCAGCCCCAGCATTTT.

The chain uses TRBV6-6 and TRBJ1-4, with unresolved D. Germline V gene data show CDR1 as MNHNY and CDR2 as SVGAGI (reference sequence). V was cut by 5 bases and J by 0 bases, with 4 bases left in between. The CDR3 length is 13 residues. The CDR3 here is CASSKTTNEKLFF. In DNA, the CDR3 is TGTGCCAGCAGTAAAACAACTAATGAAAAACTGTTTTTT.

This clonotype has only a few counts. The chain has TRBV20-1 and TRBJ2-5, with 8 bases identical to TRBD2. The CDR3 is made up of 15 amino acids. V gave up 0 bases and J gave up 5 bases; unmatched junction bases: 8. The germline gives CDR1 DFQATT, CDR2 SNEGSKA (reference sequence). For the CDR3, the DNA is TGCAGTGCTAGAGATCAATGGACTAGCTGGGAGACCCAGTACTTC. This codes for CSARDQWTSWETQYF.

This chain connects TRBV19 to TRBJ2-5; possible D gene TRBD1, 6 bases. The germline CDR1 and CDR2 sequences are LNHDA and SQIVND (reference sequence). CDR3 length: 15 residues. V dropped 4 bases and J dropped 0 bases, with 12 bases sitting between them. The CDR3: CASSKGQLYQETQYF. The CDR3 bases are TGTGCCAGTAGTAAGGGACAACTATACCAAGAGACCCAGTACTTC.

The chain couples TRBV29-1 to TRBJ1-2; no clear D gene. There are 14 residues in the CDR3. V was trimmed by 0 bases and J by 7 bases, leaving 15 bases between them. Germline V gene sequence: CDR1 SQVTM, CDR2 ANQGSEA. CDR3 nucleotide sequence: TGCAGCGTTGAAGATATGATCATCAGGAGTGGCTACACCTTC. Encoded protein: CSVEDMIIRSGYTF. The variable domain in full, completed from reference TRBV29-1 and TRBJ1-2, reads SAVISQKPSRDICQRGTSLTIQCQVDSQVTMMFWYRQQPGQSLTLIATANQGSEATYESGFVIDKFPISRPNLTFSTLTVSNMSPEDSSIYLCSVEDMIIRSGYTFGSGTRLTVV.

This chain uses TRBV30 with TRBJ1-2, with D maybe TRBD1 (5 bases). V was trimmed by 0 bases and J by 6 bases, leaving 17 bases between them. The CDR3 spans 15 residues. Germline-derived CDR1 and CDR2 are GTSNPN and SVGIG (reference sequence). The CDR3 DNA is TGTGCCTGGAGTGTAGGGGCACCGGGGGGAAATGGCTACACCTTC. It codes for CAWSVGAPGGNGYTF.

This clonotype was counted a single time. At one end, the junction sequence differs from germline, possibly due to a read error. CDR3 residues: CASSPSPEASTDTQYF. Written as DNA, the CDR3 is TGTGCCAGCAGCCCTAGCCCGGAAGCTAGCACGGATACGCAGTATTTT. This chain joins TRBV7-9 and TRBJ2-3; a weak D match, TRBD2 (5 bases). CDR1 is SEHNR and CDR2 is FQNEAQ in the germline V gene (reference sequence). This CDR3 has 16 residues.